This T cell receptor (beta chain) was recovered during a study of spatial heterogeneity in lung cancer. For the study at large: The donors, 60 to 80 patients with untreated early-stage non-small cell lung cancer, provided the samples. When follow-up PBMC samples existed, they were sequenced (at a median of roughly 2 years after resection). Sequence detection consistently recorded a greater number of beta-chain than alpha-chain sequences.

This sample's time point: blood at routine non-recurrence follow-up after resection. Trimming cost V 2 bases and J 6 bases, with 4 bases left between them. Germline-derived CDR1 and CDR2 are SGHRS and YFSETQ. The CDR3 spans 11 residues. Every molecule of TCR cDNA had its own unique molecular identifier. From the 5' RACE reads, TCRdb called clonotypes with MiXCR, one entry per CDR3 protein. The sample records 9,500 to 13,000 distinct CDR3 sequences, about a fifth being singletons. This clonotype was observed a handful of times. Sequenced material: PBMCs, taken at follow-up. The sequence derives from a male donor with early-stage non-small cell lung cancer. The rearrangement joins TRBV5-1 to TRBJ2-3; D remains ambiguous. Here the CDR3 reads CASSFDDTQYF. CDR3 bases: TGCGCCAGCAGCTTCGATGATACGCAGTATTTT.